Below are 32 T cell receptor beta chains sequenced from a single sample in a study of CD4 T cells in relation to SARS-CoV-2 and coronaviruses. Assay used: immunoSEQ multiplex PCR; TCRdb lists only in-frame clones, some missing. The table has approximately 30,000 clones, about 70% seen once. These TCRs are of unknown antigen specificity. Unexposed donor CD4+ T cells date from about 2011-2018, before the COVID-19 pandemic. CD4+ T cells were isolated from the cells after more than 8 days of culture. Specimen: CD4+ T cells from PBMCs, cultured in vitro. These receptors were collected from a human donor in good health.

The chain recombines TRBV6-2 or TRBV6-3 with TRBJ1-2, with D perhaps TRBD1 (5 bases). The CDR3 runs to 13 residues. V shed 5 bases and J shed 4 bases, with 11 bases lying between them. Germline V gives CDR1 MNHEY, CDR2 SVGEGT. The CDR3 spells CASSTDTFYGYTF. The CDR3 DNA follows: TGTGCCAGCAGTACGGACACCTTCTATGGCTACACCTTC.

There are a few counts of this clone. This chain joins TRBV4-1 and TRBJ1-5, with D unclear. Germline CDR1 and CDR2: MGHRA and YSYEKL. The V end lost 0 bases, the J end lost 4 bases, and 13 bases lay between the germline ends. The CDR3 is 16 amino acids. The DNA for the CDR3 is TGCGCCAGCAGCCAAGAAGCCGGACTGGGTAATCAGCCCCAGCATTTT. It specifies CASSQEAGLGNQPQHF.

J is TRBJ2-7 and V is TRBV11-3, with a tentative D call TRBD1 (5 bases). V was cut by 5 bases and J by 6 bases, with 14 bases left in between. Germline-derived CDR1 and CDR2 are SGHNT and YENEEA. The CDR3 length is 13 residues. The CDR3 sequence is CASSPGQFGEQYF. The DNA for the CDR3 is TGTGCCAGCAGCCCCGGACAATTTGGCGAGCAGTACTTC.

This clone has only a few counts. The chain has TRBV2 and TRBJ2-3; TRBD1 matches at 8 bases. CDR1 is SNHLY, CDR2 FYNNEI, per germline. The CDR3 runs to 14 residues. The J segment lost 5 bases and the V segment lost 5 bases, leaving 6 bases of the junction unmatched. For the CDR3, the DNA is TGTGCCAGCAGTCCCCGACAGGGGAAAGATACGCAGTATTTT. As protein: CASSPRQGKDTQYF.

The chain has TRBV19 and TRBJ2-5; 12 bases fit TRBD2. The V gene end was trimmed by 4 bases and the J gene end by 5 bases; junction bases not matched to a gene: 5. Germline CDR1 reads LNHDA; CDR2 reads SQIVND (reference sequence). The CDR3 consists of 15 residues. CDR3 in amino acids: CASSSLAGGFETQYF. CDR3 DNA: TGTGCCAGTAGTAGCCTAGCGGGGGGGTTCGAGACCCAGTACTTC.

The chain uses TRBV10-2 and TRBJ2-5; 11 bases line up with TRBD2. Germline V gene lookup returns CDR1 WSHSY and CDR2 SAAADI. The V gene end was trimmed by 6 bases and the J gene end by 0 bases; junction bases not matched to a gene: 6. This CDR3 has 16 amino acids. The CDR3 reads CASSPLAGGNQETQYF. The CDR3 DNA is TGCGCCAGCAGCCCCTTAGCGGGAGGGAACCAAGAGACCCAGTACTTC.

This clone was picked up a small number of times. The V gene is TRBV5-8, the J gene TRBJ2-2, with 9 bases identical to TRBD2. The junction had 14 bases not matched to a gene; V was cut back by 1 base and J by 7 bases. CDR3 size: 18 residues. Per germline, CDR1 SGHTS and CDR2 YDEGEE. The CDR3, as DNA: TGTGCCAGCAGCTTGCCGAGACTAGCGGTATATGAAGGCGGGGAGCTGTTTTTT. Translation: CASSLPRLAVYEGGELFF.

The V call is TRBV4-1, the J call TRBJ2-7, with D maybe TRBD1 (6 bases). Trimming removed 1 base at V and 5 bases at J, with 27 bases between. The CDR3 spans 19 residues. Germline values: CDR1 MGHRA, CDR2 YSYEKL. The CDR3 region has the DNA TGCGCCAGCAGCCAAGCCAGGGGTCCAGGGAAGATGGCCACCAACGAGCAGTACTTC. Translating gives CASSQARGPGKMATNEQYF.

The chain links TRBV2 to TRBJ2-7; D is unresolved. Trimming removed 6 bases at V and 0 bases at J, with 12 bases between. CDR1 is SNHLY and CDR2 is FYNNEI in the germline V gene. The CDR3 runs to 14 residues. The CDR3 sequence: CASRGLGGSYEQYF. Here the CDR3 DNA reads TGTGCCAGCAGGGGCTTAGGTGGCTCCTACGAGCAGTACTTC.

This clone came up a few times. In DNA, the CDR3 is TGTGCCAGCAGTGATACAGGGGGCGTAGGTGGCTACACCTTC. Amino acid sequence: CASSDTGGVGGYTF. The J gene is TRBJ1-2, the V gene TRBV6-1; 9 bases are a match to TRBD1. CDR1 MNHNS and CDR2 SASEGT come from the germline V gene. Germline trimming cut 3 bases from V and 7 bases from J; bases unmatched to any gene: 6. The CDR3 runs to 14 residues.

The CDR3 bases are TGTGCCAGCAGCTTAGGCTCTGGAAACACCATATATTTT. This translates into CASSLGSGNTIYF. This chain joins TRBV11-2 and TRBJ1-3; D remains ambiguous. CDR1 is SGHAT, CDR2 FQNNGV, per germline. The CDR3 contains 13 residues. V lost 1 base and J 0 bases, leaving 1 base between the germline ends.

This clone was detected only a few times. The CDR3 is CASSLLSGGYTEAFF. The CDR3 nucleotides read TGTGCCAGCAGCTTGCTGTCAGGGGGCTACACTGAAGCTTTCTTT. The chain joins TRBV5-5 to TRBJ1-1, with 8 bases lining up with TRBD1. Trimming took 1 base from V and 3 from J; bases not matched to a gene: 5. The CDR3 has 15 residues. Germline V gene sequence: CDR1 SGHKS, CDR2 YYEKEE (reference sequence).

V and J are TRBV18 and TRBJ1-4, with TRBD1 matching 12 bases. Per germline, CDR1 KGHSH and CDR2 LQKENI. The CDR3 spans 15 residues. V lost 4 bases and J lost 5; bases outside the gene matches: 2. In DNA, the CDR3 is TGTGCCAGCTCACAGGGACAGGGGGCGAATGAAAAACTGTTTTTT. This gives the protein CASSQGQGANEKLFF.

This sequence joins TRBV6-5 and TRBJ2-7, with D possibly called TRBD1 or TRBD2 (7 bases each). The germline V and J ends were trimmed by 5 bases and 7 bases, with 18 bases remaining between them. The V gene's germline CDR1 is MNHEY and CDR2 SVGAGI. The CDR3 extends over 14 amino acids. CDR3 loop: CASSKGAPGGEQYF. As DNA, the CDR3 is TGTGCCAGCAGTAAGGGGGCCCCGGGGGGAGAGCAGTACTTC.

The chain couples TRBV5-6 to TRBJ2-7; unclear D gene. V lost 2 bases to trimming and J lost 6 bases, with 9 bases between them. Per germline, CDR1 SGHDT and CDR2 YYEEEE. This CDR3 is 12 amino acids long. The CDR3 DNA reads TGTGCCAGCAGCTTCCTCCAGATCGAGCAGTACTTC. Its protein product is CASSFLQIEQYF.

This clone was counted a few times. The CDR3, as DNA: TGTGCCAGCAGTTTTGGAGGGCCGGCAGGGCGAAGGGGCTATGGCTACACCTTC. Translating gives CASSFGGPAGRRGYGYTF. V usage is TRBV6-2 or TRBV6-3 and J usage is TRBJ1-2; perhaps TRBD1 as D (5 bases). V lost 4 bases and J 4 bases, leaving 25 bases between the germline ends. This CDR3 has 18 residues. CDR1 MNHEY and CDR2 SVGEGT come from the germline V gene.

The chain has TRBV28 and TRBJ1-2, with 7 bases aligning to TRBD1. This CDR3 comprises 12 residues. CDR1 is MDHEN, CDR2 SYDVKM, per germline. V dropped 6 bases and J dropped 6; count of bases not matched to a gene: 4. As DNA, the CDR3 is TGTGCCAGCAGCTTAAGGGGGCATGGCTACACCTTC. Its translation is CASSLRGHGYTF.

The J gene is TRBJ2-3, the V gene TRBV10-1; 16 bases line up with TRBD2. This CDR3 contains 18 residues. The V gene's germline CDR1 is WNHNN and CDR2 SYGVQD (reference sequence). Unmatched junction bases numbered 6, after V lost 0 bases and J lost 6 bases. CDR3 amino acids: CASSESKGLAGGPDTQYF. CDR3 in DNA: TGCGCCAGCAGTGAGTCGAAGGGACTAGCGGGGGGGCCTGATACGCAGTATTTT.

The chain couples TRBV2 to TRBJ2-5; the D gene is possibly TRBD2 (6 bases). The ends were cut back, 5 bases at V and 1 base at J, with 17 bases in the middle. The CDR3 length is 16 residues. Germline loops: CDR1 SNHLY, CDR2 FYNNEI. The CDR3 loop is CASSTGTGGTQETQYF. The CDR3 region has the DNA TGTGCCAGCAGTACGGGGACCGGGGGTACCCAAGAGACCCAGTACTTC.

V gene TRBV7-8 combines with J gene TRBJ2-3; the match to TRBD2 covers 9 bases. CDR1 is SGHVS and CDR2 is FQNEAQ in the germline V gene. V dropped 5 bases and J dropped 2; count of bases not matched to a gene: 11. The CDR3 contains 17 residues. The chain's CDR3 is CASSRTLGTSFTDTQYF. Here the CDR3 DNA reads TGTGCCAGCAGCCGAACCCTCGGGACTAGCTTCACAGATACGCAGTATTTT.

The J gene is TRBJ2-5, the V gene TRBV10-3; D is undetermined. Germline CDR1 ENHRY, CDR2 SYGVKD. This CDR3 has 12 amino acids. Deletions cut 2 bases from V and 2 bases from J, with 3 bases between. The CDR3 is CAISETQETQYF. Written as DNA, the CDR3 is TGTGCCATCAGTGAGACACAAGAGACCCAGTACTTC.

This chain connects TRBV29-1 to TRBJ2-5; no firm D call. Looked up from germline, CDR1 is SQVTM and CDR2 is ANQGSEA. V was shortened by 6 bases and J by 5 bases, with 13 bases between the two germline ends. This CDR3 is 12 amino acids long. The CDR3 loop is CSVDAFGETQYF. Written as DNA, the CDR3 is TGCAGCGTGGATGCTTTCGGGGAGACCCAGTACTTC.

The CDR3 here is CASSLGYEQYF. The CDR3 DNA sequence: TGTGCCAGCTCCCTAGGCTACGAGCAGTACTTC. V gene TRBV18 combines with J gene TRBJ2-7; no definite D call. This CDR3 has 11 amino acids. Trimming removed 6 bases at V and 3 bases at J, with 6 bases between. Germline V gene sequence: CDR1 KGHSH, CDR2 LQKENI.

This chain connects TRBV3-1 (or the pseudogene TRBV3-2) to TRBJ1-2; D remains unclear. The ends were cut back, 4 bases at V and 2 bases at J, with 17 bases in the middle. There are 16 residues in the CDR3. The V gene's germline CDR1 is LGHDT and CDR2 YNNKEL (reference sequence). This CDR3 reads CASSPGLRSGNYGYTF. In DNA form, the CDR3 reads TGTGCCAGCAGCCCAGGACTGCGATCTGGGAACTATGGCTACACCTTC.

This clone was counted a single time. V usage is TRBV30 and J usage is TRBJ2-3, with 13 bases that match TRBD2. The CDR3 contains 15 residues. In germline, CDR1 is GTSNPN, CDR2 SVGIG (reference sequence). After removal of 1 base from V and 4 bases from J, the junction contained 2 bases not matched to a gene. CDR3 bases: TGTGCCTGGAGTGCCGGACTAGCGGGAGCAGATACGCAGTATTTT. It encodes CAWSAGLAGADTQYF. Complete variable domain (other parts from reference TRBV30 and TRBJ2-3): SQTIHQWPATLVQPVGSPLSLECTVEGTSNPNLYWYRQAAGRGLQLLFYSVGIGQISSEVPQNLSASRPQDRQFILSSKKLLLSDSGFYLCAWSAGLAGADTQYFGPGTRLTVL.

The chain carries TRBV5-4 and TRBJ1-3, with TRBD1 matching over 7 bases. Germline CDR1 SGHNT, CDR2 YYREEE (reference sequence). Trimming took 4 bases from V and 0 from J; bases not matched to a gene: 10. CDR3 size: 17 residues. The CDR3 loop reads CASSNKGGYPSGNTIYF. CDR3 nucleotide sequence: TGTGCCAGCAGCAACAAAGGGGGCTACCCCTCTGGAAACACCATATATTTT.

This clone was detected a few times. CDR3 nucleotide sequence: TGTGCCAGCAGCCCGGGACAGGGGGCGCAAATCCGTGGCTACACCTTC. Amino acid sequence: CASSPGQGAQIRGYTF. This chain links TRBV3-1 (or the pseudogene TRBV3-2) with TRBJ1-2; TRBD1 matches at 12 bases. Germline V CDR1 and CDR2: LGHDT, YNNKEL (reference sequence). V was pared by 4 bases and J by 7 bases, with 10 bases of the junction left unmatched. CDR3 size: 16 residues.

The chain has TRBV10-3 and TRBJ1-1, with D maybe TRBD1 (5 bases). The CDR3 covers 12 residues. Trimming removed 6 bases at V and 10 bases at J, with 15 bases between. The germline CDR1 and CDR2 sequences are ENHRY and SYGVKD. CDR3 DNA sequence: TGTGCCATCAGCGGGACGGGCGAGGGAGCTTTCTTT. This translates into CAISGTGEGAFF.

The V and J genes are TRBV18 and TRBJ2-2; 8 nucleotides agree with TRBD2. This CDR3 contains 16 residues. Trimming removed 0 bases from V and 1 base from J; junction bases left unmatched: 1. Per germline, CDR1 KGHSH and CDR2 LQKENI. CDR3 protein: CASSPPGRGNTGELFF. The CDR3 bases are TGTGCCAGCTCACCACCCGGGAGGGGGAACACCGGGGAGCTGTTTTTT.

V and J are TRBV6-5 and TRBJ1-6; 8 bases match TRBD1. Germline values: CDR1 MNHEY, CDR2 SVGAGI. The CDR3 spans 15 residues. Trimming cost V 7 bases and J 8 bases; bases outside gene matches: 10. The CDR3 loop reads CASTGTGDAYSPLHF. The CDR3 DNA reads TGTGCCAGCACCGGGACAGGCGATGCCTATTCACCCCTCCACTTT.

The chain is built from TRBV7-2 and TRBJ1-3; D not certain. The V end was cut by 2 bases, the J end by 3 bases, with 11 bases between. Germline V lookup: CDR1 SGHTA, CDR2 FQGNSA. This CDR3 comprises 15 residues. The CDR3 loop is CASSLSYSGGNTIYF. CDR3 bases: TGTGCCAGCAGCTTATCTTACAGTGGTGGAAACACCATATATTTT. Looking up the rest from reference TRBV7-2 and TRBJ1-3 gives the full variable domain: GAGVSQSPSNKVTEKGKDVELRCDPISGHTALYWYRQSLGQGLEFLIYFQGNSAPDKSGLPSDRFSAERTGGSVSTLTIQRTQQEDSAVYLCASSLSYSGGNTIYFGEGSWLTVV.

This clone has just one count. The J gene is TRBJ2-1, the V gene TRBV11-2, with TRBD2 matching over 9 bases. Looked up from germline, CDR1 is SGHAT and CDR2 is FQNNGV. Trimming took 5 bases from V and 4 from J; bases not matched to a gene: 9. CDR3 length: 16 residues. CDR3 residues: CASSRLSGGRYNEQFF. As DNA, the CDR3 is TGTGCCAGCAGCCGTCTTAGCGGGGGCCGATACAATGAGCAGTTCTTC. The full variable domain, completed using reference TRBV11-2 and TRBJ2-1, is EAGVAQSPRYKIIEKRQSVAFWCNPISGHATLYWYQQILGQGPKLLIQFQNNGVVDDSQLPKDRFSAERLKGVDSTLKIQPAKLEDSAVYLCASSRLSGGRYNEQFFGPGTRLTVL.